This T cell receptor (beta chain) was identified during a study of shared clonotypes between healthy human individuals. Each replicate PCR on the sorted subsets used approximately 200 ng DNA (roughly 30,000 T cell genomes). Only in-frame clones appear in the TCRdb table, and some are missing; sequencing was by immunoSEQ multiplex PCR. The table includes approximately 2.3 million clones, 90% to 95% detected once. Comments on this clone: What it recognizes is unknown.

The CDR3 extends over 13 amino acids. Germline CDR1 is SQVTM and CDR2 is ANQGSEA. The V end lost 3 bases, the J end lost 4 bases, and 12 bases lay between the germline ends. Study results and caveats: Across a handful of donors, naive CD4 shared roughly 5.1%, naive CD8 around 4%, memory CD4 over 2%, memory CD8 0.35% to 0.5%.

The chain couples TRBV29-1 to TRBJ1-1; D not resolved. This sequence was found in a man between 18 and 29 years old in good health. Some clones in this sample may be carry-over from other donors' samples. The sequenced material came from naive CD4+ T cells from PBMCs. Described subset: CD45RA+ positively selected. The CDR3: CSVEGSFSTEAFF. CDR3 coding DNA: TGCAGCGTTGAGGGGTCGTTTTCCACTGAAGCTTTCTTT. Full variable domain (rest looked up from reference TRBV29-1 and TRBJ1-1): SAVISQKPSRDICQRGTSLTIQCQVDSQVTMMFWYRQQPGQSLTLIATANQGSEATYESGFVIDKFPISRPNLTFSTLTVSNMSPEDSSIYLCSVEGSFSTEAFFGQGTRLTVV.